One sample yielded the 10 T cell receptor beta chains listed below, sequenced in a study of T-cell reconstitution after alpha-beta-depleted transplantation in children. This sample's TCRbeta library carried unique molecular identifier barcodes. TCRdb re-derived calls from the PCR reads in MiXCR, one entry per CDR3 protein. Of approximately 400,000 distinct CDR3 sequences in the sample, 11% are singletons; the top ten hold nearly 5.5%. Here the sequenced sample was PBMCs from the stem cell graft donor, taken from the stem cell graft. These receptors were collected from a human donor who donated a stem cell graft to a child with acute myeloid leukemia.

This clonotype appeared a few times. The V and J genes are TRBV7-3 and TRBJ2-1, with TRBD1 as a possible D gene (6 bases). V gave up 5 bases and J gave up 5 bases, with 16 bases separating them. Germline CDR1 SGHTA, CDR2 FQGTGA. This CDR3 contains 15 residues. The CDR3 coding sequence is TGTGCCAGCAGCCAAAGATTGACAGGAGACAATGAGCAGTTCTTC. Protein product: CASSQRLTGDNEQFF.

The sample holds a few counts of this clonotype. This sequence joins TRBV5-1 and TRBJ1-1, with D perhaps matching TRBD1 (5 bases). Germline CDR1 is SGHRS and CDR2 is YFSETQ. V was trimmed by 0 bases and J by 0 bases, leaving 15 bases between them. The CDR3 is 17 amino acids. This CDR3 reads CASSLGVGRGMNTEAFF. The CDR3 DNA sequence: TGCGCCAGCAGCTTGGGCGTCGGGAGGGGCATGAACACTGAAGCTTTCTTT.

V usage is TRBV13 and J usage is TRBJ2-2; 8 nucleotides line up with TRBD1. The V gene's germline CDR1 is PRHDT and CDR2 FYEKMQ (reference sequence). Trimming took 5 bases from V and 7 from J; bases not matched to a gene: 9. The CDR3 runs 15 residues. The CDR3 reads CASSRGQGSVGELFF. The CDR3 DNA sequence: TGTGCCAGCAGCCGAGGACAGGGTTCTGTCGGGGAGCTGTTTTTT.

The chain couples TRBV10-3 to TRBJ2-2; the match to TRBD2 covers 8 bases. CDR3 length: 14 residues. The J segment lost 6 bases and the V segment lost 4 bases, leaving 4 bases of the junction unmatched. CDR1 is ENHRY and CDR2 is SYGVKD in the germline V gene. This CDR3 is CAISGLAGPGELFF. CDR3 DNA sequence: TGTGCCATCAGTGGTCTAGCGGGTCCCGGGGAGCTGTTTTTT.

The rearrangement uses TRBV27 and TRBJ2-1, with 9 bases lining up with TRBD1. The CDR3 has 17 amino acids. CDR1 and CDR2 (germline): MNHEY, SMNVEV (reference sequence). V shed 5 bases, J shed 6 bases, and the junction held 14 bases outside the gene matches. The CDR3 loop is CASSPSSGTGTFNEQFF. For the CDR3, the DNA is TGTGCCAGCAGTCCCTCTTCCGGGACAGGGACTTTCAATGAGCAGTTCTTC.

The genes are TRBV7-6 and TRBJ2-3, with D possibly TRBD2 on 6 matching bases. Germline V gene data show CDR1 as SGHVS and CDR2 as FNYEAQ. The V end lost 5 bases, the J end lost 0 bases, and 12 bases lay between the germline ends. The CDR3 has 15 residues. In nucleotides, the CDR3 is TGTGCCAGCAGCCTCACTAGCTCTAGCACAGATACGCAGTATTTT. Its translation: CASSLTSSSTDTQYF. The variable domain in full, completed from reference TRBV7-6 and TRBJ2-3, reads GAGVSQSPRYKVTKRGQDVALRCDPISGHVSLYWYRQALGQGPEFLTYFNYEAQQDKSGLPNDRFSAERPEGSISTLTIQRTEQRDSAMYRCASSLTSSSTDTQYFGPGTRLTVL.

The genes are TRBV7-2 and TRBJ2-4; 11 nucleotides agree with TRBD2. The CDR3 totals 16 residues. Germline assignment: CDR1 SGHTA and CDR2 FQGNSA. After removal of 4 bases from V and 1 base from J, the junction contained 3 bases not matched to a gene. CDR3 region: CASSYTSGGAKNIQYF. The CDR3 nucleotides are TGTGCCAGCAGCTACACTAGCGGGGGTGCCAAAAACATTCAGTACTTC.

The chain employs TRBV20-1 and TRBJ2-1; 9 bases match TRBD2. Per the germline V gene, CDR1 is DFQATT and CDR2 is SNEGSKA (reference sequence). The CDR3 runs to 15 residues. J lost 1 base, V lost 3 bases, and 4 bases had no gene match. DNA of the CDR3: TGCAGTGCTAGGGTAGCGGGAGAGTCCTACAATGAGCAGTTCTTC. Translated: CSARVAGESYNEQFF.

This chain links TRBV11-1 with TRBJ1-1; possibly TRBD1 for D (5 bases). Germline-derived CDR1 and CDR2 are SGHAT and FQDESV (reference sequence). The germline V and J ends were trimmed by 2 bases and 0 bases, with 19 bases remaining between them. CDR3 size: 18 residues. CDR3 in DNA: TGTGCCAGCAGCTTACCGTTACGGGACCCAAGCATGAACACTGAAGCTTTCTTT. It encodes CASSLPLRDPSMNTEAFF.

This clonotype was seen a handful of times. This rearrangement joins TRBV5-1 to TRBJ1-5; 7 bases fit TRBD1. Germline V gives CDR1 SGHRS, CDR2 YFSETQ. CDR3 length: 15 residues. The J segment lost 7 bases and the V segment lost 0 bases, leaving 7 bases of the junction unmatched. CDR3 coding DNA: TGCGCCAGCAGCTTGGAAGGACAGGCTCGGCAGCCCCAGCATTTT. Protein: CASSLEGQARQPQHF. Full variable domain (remainder filled in from reference TRBV5-1 and TRBJ1-5): KAGVTQTPRYLIKTRGQQVTLSCSPISGHRSVSWYQQTPGQGLQFLFEYFSETQRNKGNFPGRFSGRQFSNSRSEMNVSTLELGDSALYLCASSLEGQARQPQHFGDGTRLSIL.